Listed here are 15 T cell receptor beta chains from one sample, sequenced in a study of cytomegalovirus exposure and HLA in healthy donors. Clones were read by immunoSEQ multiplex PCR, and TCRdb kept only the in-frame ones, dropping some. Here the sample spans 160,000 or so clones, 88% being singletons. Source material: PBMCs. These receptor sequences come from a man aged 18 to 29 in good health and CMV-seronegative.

The CDR3 sequence: CASSHSGTGKPQHF. The CDR3 DNA is TGTGCCAGCAGCCATTCCGGGACAGGGAAGCCCCAGCATTTT. The genes are TRBV14 and TRBJ1-5, with 9 nucleotides matching TRBD1. Looked up from germline, CDR1 is SGHDN and CDR2 is FVKESK. The CDR3 loop spans 14 amino acids. With V trimmed by 3 bases and J by 8 bases, 5 bases remained unmatched.

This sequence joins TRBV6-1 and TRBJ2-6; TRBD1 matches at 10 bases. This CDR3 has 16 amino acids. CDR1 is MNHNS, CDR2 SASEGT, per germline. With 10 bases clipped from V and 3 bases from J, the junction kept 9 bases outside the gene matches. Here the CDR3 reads CATNDDRGLGANVLTF. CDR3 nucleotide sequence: TGTGCCACCAATGATGACAGGGGGCTTGGGGCCAACGTCCTGACTTTC.

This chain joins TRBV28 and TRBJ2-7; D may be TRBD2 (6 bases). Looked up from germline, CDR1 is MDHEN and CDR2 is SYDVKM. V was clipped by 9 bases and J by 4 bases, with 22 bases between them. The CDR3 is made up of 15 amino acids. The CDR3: CASKAAGGANYEQYV. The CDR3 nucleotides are TGTGCCAGTAAGGCTGCCGGGGGTGCCAATTACGAGCAGTACGTC.

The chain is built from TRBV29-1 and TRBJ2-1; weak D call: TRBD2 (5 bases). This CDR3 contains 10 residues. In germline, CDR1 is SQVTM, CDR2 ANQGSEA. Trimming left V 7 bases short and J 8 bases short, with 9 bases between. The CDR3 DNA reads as TGCAGCGGGACTCGCTATGAGCAGTTCTTC. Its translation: CSGTRYEQFF.

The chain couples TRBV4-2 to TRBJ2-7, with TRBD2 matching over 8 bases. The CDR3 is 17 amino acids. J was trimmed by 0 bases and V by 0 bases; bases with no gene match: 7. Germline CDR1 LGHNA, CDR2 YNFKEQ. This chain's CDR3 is CASSQDREGASSYEQYF. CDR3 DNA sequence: TGTGCCAGCAGCCAAGATCGGGAGGGAGCCAGCTCCTACGAGCAGTACTTC.

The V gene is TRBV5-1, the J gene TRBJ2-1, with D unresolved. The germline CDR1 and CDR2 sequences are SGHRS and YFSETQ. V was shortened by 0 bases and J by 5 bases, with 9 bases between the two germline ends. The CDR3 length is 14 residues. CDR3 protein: CASSLAGVDNEQFF. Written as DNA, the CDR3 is TGCGCCAGCAGCTTGGCCGGTGTAGACAATGAGCAGTTCTTC.

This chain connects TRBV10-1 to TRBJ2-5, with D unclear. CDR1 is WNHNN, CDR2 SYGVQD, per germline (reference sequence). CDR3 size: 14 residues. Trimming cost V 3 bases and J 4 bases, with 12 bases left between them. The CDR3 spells CASSDAQTAETQYF. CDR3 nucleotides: TGCGCCAGCAGTGACGCACAGACCGCAGAGACCCAGTACTTC.

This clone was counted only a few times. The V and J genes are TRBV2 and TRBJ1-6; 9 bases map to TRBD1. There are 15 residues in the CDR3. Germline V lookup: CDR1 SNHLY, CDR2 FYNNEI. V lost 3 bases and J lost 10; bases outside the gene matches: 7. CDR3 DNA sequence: TGTGCCAGCAGTGAGCAACAGGGGGCTGGCTCACCCCTCCACTTT. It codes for CASSEQQGAGSPLHF.

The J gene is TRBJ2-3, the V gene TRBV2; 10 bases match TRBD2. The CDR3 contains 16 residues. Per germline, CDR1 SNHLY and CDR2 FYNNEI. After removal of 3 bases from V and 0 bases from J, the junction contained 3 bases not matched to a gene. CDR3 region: CASSDVTSGSTDTQYF. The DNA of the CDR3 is TGTGCCAGCAGTGACGTGACTAGCGGGAGCACAGATACGCAGTATTTT.

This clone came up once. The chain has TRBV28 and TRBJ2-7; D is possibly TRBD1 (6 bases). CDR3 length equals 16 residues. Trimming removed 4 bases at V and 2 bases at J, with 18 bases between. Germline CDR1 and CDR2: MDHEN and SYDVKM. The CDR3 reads CASSSPSSGTTYEQYV. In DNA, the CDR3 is TGTGCCAGCAGTTCCCCATCCTCCGGGACAACCTACGAGCAGTACGTC.

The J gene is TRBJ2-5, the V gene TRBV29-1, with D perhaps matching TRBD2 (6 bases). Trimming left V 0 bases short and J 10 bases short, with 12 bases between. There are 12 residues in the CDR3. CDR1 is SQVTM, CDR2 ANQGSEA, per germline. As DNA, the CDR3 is TGCAGCGTTGAAGATCTCGACGGGAGCCAGTACTTC. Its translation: CSVEDLDGSQYF.

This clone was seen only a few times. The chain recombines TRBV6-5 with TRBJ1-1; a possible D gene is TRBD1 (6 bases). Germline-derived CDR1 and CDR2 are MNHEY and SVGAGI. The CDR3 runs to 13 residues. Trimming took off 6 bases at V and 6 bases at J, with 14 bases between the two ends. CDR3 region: CASRTQGGSEAFF. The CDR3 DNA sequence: TGTGCCAGCAGGACACAGGGTGGTTCTGAAGCTTTCTTT.

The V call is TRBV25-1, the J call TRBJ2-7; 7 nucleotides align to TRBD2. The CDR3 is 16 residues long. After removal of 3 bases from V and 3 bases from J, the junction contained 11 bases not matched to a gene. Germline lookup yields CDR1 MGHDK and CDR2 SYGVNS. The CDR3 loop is CASSDWAPGGDYEQYF. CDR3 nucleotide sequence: TGTGCCAGCAGTGATTGGGCGCCGGGGGGTGACTACGAGCAGTACTTC.

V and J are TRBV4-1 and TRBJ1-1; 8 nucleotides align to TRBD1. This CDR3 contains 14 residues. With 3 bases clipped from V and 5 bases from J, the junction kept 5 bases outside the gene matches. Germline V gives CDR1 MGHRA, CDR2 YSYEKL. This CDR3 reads CASSQQGAVTEAFF. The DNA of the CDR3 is TGCGCCAGCAGCCAGCAGGGGGCGGTTACTGAAGCTTTCTTT.

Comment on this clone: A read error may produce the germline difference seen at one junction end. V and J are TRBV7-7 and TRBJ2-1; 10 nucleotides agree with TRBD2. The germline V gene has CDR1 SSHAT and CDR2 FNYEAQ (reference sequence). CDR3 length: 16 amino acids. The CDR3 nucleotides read TGTGCTAGCAGCTTAGGTGTAGCGGGGGGTTACAATGAGCAGTTCTTC. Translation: CASSLGVAGGYNEQFF.